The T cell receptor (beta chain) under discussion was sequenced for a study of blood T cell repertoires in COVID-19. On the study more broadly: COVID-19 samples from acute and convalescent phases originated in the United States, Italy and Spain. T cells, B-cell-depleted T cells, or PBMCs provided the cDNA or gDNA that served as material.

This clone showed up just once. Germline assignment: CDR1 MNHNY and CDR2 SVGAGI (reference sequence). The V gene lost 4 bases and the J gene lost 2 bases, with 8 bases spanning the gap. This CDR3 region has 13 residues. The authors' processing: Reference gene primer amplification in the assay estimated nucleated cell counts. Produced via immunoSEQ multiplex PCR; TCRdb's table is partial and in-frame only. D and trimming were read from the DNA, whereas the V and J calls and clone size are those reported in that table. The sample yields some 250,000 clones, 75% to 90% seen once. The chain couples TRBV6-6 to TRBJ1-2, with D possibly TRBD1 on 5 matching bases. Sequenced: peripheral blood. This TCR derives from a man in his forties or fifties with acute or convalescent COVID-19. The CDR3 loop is CASSSGPNYGYTF. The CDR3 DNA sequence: TGTGCCAGCAGTTCAGGGCCAAACTATGGCTACACCTTC.